This T cell receptor (beta chain) appears in the sequencing data of a study of neoadjuvant nivolumab and ipilimumab in lung cancer. The assay was immunoSEQ multiplex PCR, and TCRdb's table has in-frame clones only and misses some. This sample carries tens of thousands of clones, roughly 80% of them seen once, and the ten largest clones take 6.1%. Study-level points and caveats: Higher pretherapy blood TCR richness went with higher resected-tumor richness. TCR receptors were sequenced in few samples. Only two of four nivolumab-treated tumors gained richness and clonality by surgery. Compared with tumor-adjacent uninvolved lung, resected tumors showed greater richness and clonality.

This CDR3 is built from 16 residues. Germline CDR1 is MNHEY and CDR2 is SVGAGI. Trimming took 0 bases from V and 2 from J, leaving 14 bases between them. A note on this clone: Its cognate antigen is unknown.

The source of this sequence is an adult with non-small cell lung cancer. This chain connects TRBV6-5 to TRBJ2-7; D call uncertain. The input for sequencing was peripheral blood, taken before neoadjuvant nivolumab, alone or with ipilimumab. The CDR3 bases are TGTGCCAGCAGTTACTCTTGGGATCGAAACACCTACGAGCAGTACTTC. This translates into CASSYSWDRNTYEQYF.